A single sample is the source of the 26 T cell receptor beta chains below, sequenced in a study of T cell responses to AZD1222 COVID-19 vaccine. The repertoire was sequenced with immunoSEQ multiplex PCR; TCRdb's copy has only in-frame clones and lacks some. The data hold about 110,000 clones, with approximately 89% observed a single time. Sequences were derived from peripheral blood, sampled on day 0 of MenACWY control vaccination. Receptors originate from an adult in good health.

The chain couples TRBV5-1 to TRBJ1-1; D uncertain. The CDR3 runs to 15 residues. Germline V gene sequence: CDR1 SGHRS, CDR2 YFSETQ. V lost 2 bases and J 0 bases, leaving 11 bases between the germline ends. DNA of the CDR3: TGCGCCAGCAGCTTCGGACGGCTTATGAACACTGAAGCTTTCTTT. Residues: CASSFGRLMNTEAFF.

The chain uses TRBV19 and TRBJ1-6, with D possibly being TRBD1 (5 bases). V was clipped by 9 bases and J by 8 bases, with 17 bases between them. Per germline, CDR1 LNHDA and CDR2 SQIVND (reference sequence). This CDR3 contains 14 residues. This CDR3 reads CASTYGAKDSPLHF. CDR3 DNA sequence: TGTGCCAGCACATACGGGGCGAAAGATTCACCCCTCCACTTT. The full variable domain, in which reference TRBV19 and TRBJ1-6 provide the parts outside the CDR3, is DGGITQSPKYLFRKEGQNVTLSCEQNLNHDAMYWYRQDPGQGLRLIYYSQIVNDFQKGDIAEGYSVSREKKESFPLTVTSAQKNPTAFYLCASTYGAKDSPLHFGNGTRLTVT.

The CDR3: CASRRTPIEEYYGYTF. In nucleotides, the CDR3 is TGTGCCAGCAGACGAACGCCCATTGAGGAGTACTATGGCTACACCTTC. The chain has TRBV2 and TRBJ1-2; D remains ambiguous. V was clipped by 6 bases and J by 3 bases, with 20 bases between them. The CDR3 sequence is 16 residues long. Germline V gene sequence: CDR1 SNHLY, CDR2 FYNNEI.

The gene calls are TRBV3-1 (or the pseudogene TRBV3-2) and TRBJ2-7, with 9 bases matching TRBD1. The CDR3 runs to 14 residues. Germline CDR1 reads LGHDT; CDR2 reads YNNKEL (reference sequence). V lost 4 bases, J lost 2 bases, and 3 bases stayed unmatched. The CDR3 loop reads CASSPRTGAYEQYF. In nucleotides, the CDR3 is TGTGCCAGCAGCCCCCGGACAGGGGCCTACGAGCAGTACTTC.

The chain joins TRBV7-6 to TRBJ2-7, with D maybe TRBD1 (6 bases). The V gene's germline CDR1 is SGHVS and CDR2 FNYEAQ. V shed 5 bases and J shed 0 bases, with 14 bases lying between them. The length of the CDR3 is 15 residues. The CDR3 bases are TGTGCCAGCAGCGCCCTCCGGGACAACTCCTACGAGCAGTACTTC. Residues: CASSALRDNSYEQYF.

This chain joins TRBV25-1 and TRBJ2-5; D uncertain. The CDR3 runs 12 residues. Germline V gene sequence: CDR1 MGHDK, CDR2 SYGVNS. Trimming cost V 4 bases and J 4 bases, with 7 bases left between them. Written as DNA, the CDR3 is TGTGCCAGCAGTGTTAAGCGAGAGACCCAGTACTTC. The encoded protein is CASSVKRETQYF.

This clone was seen a single time. The chain recombines TRBV9 with TRBJ2-2; D not resolved. CDR3 length: 14 amino acids. Germline V CDR1 and CDR2: SGDLS, YYNGEE. The germline V and J ends were trimmed by 0 bases and 4 bases, with 7 bases remaining between them. The CDR3 reads CASSVDSFTGELFF. The CDR3 nucleotides are TGTGCCAGCAGCGTAGACAGCTTCACCGGGGAGCTGTTTTTT.

The CDR3 sequence: CASRPLTGTDTQYF. CDR3 in DNA: TGTGCAAGTCGCCCCCTGACCGGCACAGATACGCAGTATTTT. The V and J genes are TRBV12-2 and TRBJ2-3. TRBV12-2 is a pseudogene segment. This CDR3 has 14 residues.

In this sample, this clone turned up once. The chain employs TRBV5-4 and TRBJ1-4, with 12 bases matching TRBD1. CDR3 size: 15 residues. Germline trimming cut 4 bases from V and 7 bases from J; bases unmatched to any gene: 5. CDR1 is SGHNT and CDR2 is YYREEE in the germline V gene (reference sequence). CDR3 sequence: CASSPQGQGAEKLFF. The CDR3 DNA follows: TGTGCCAGCAGCCCTCAGGGACAGGGGGCTGAAAAACTGTTTTTT. The variable domain in full, completed from reference TRBV5-4 and TRBJ1-4, reads ETGVTQSPTHLIKTRGQQVTLRCSSQSGHNTVSWYQQALGQGPQFIFQYYREEENGRGNFPPRFSGLQFPNYSSELNVNALELDDSALYLCASSPQGQGAEKLFFGSGTQLSVL.

The chain links TRBV5-1 to TRBJ2-1; maybe TRBD2 (5 bases). The CDR3 totals 15 residues. V was cut by 1 base and J by 2 bases, with 10 bases left in between. Germline CDR1 is SGHRS and CDR2 is YFSETQ. This CDR3 reads CASSLTGSTYNEQFF. In nucleotides, the CDR3 is TGCGCCAGCAGCTTGACGGGGTCCACCTACAATGAGCAGTTCTTC.

J is TRBJ1-5 and V is TRBV6-4, with 10 bases lining up with TRBD1. Per the germline V gene, CDR1 is MRHNA and CDR2 is SNTAGT. The junction had 3 bases not matched to a gene; V was cut back by 5 bases and J by 2 bases. This CDR3 is 15 amino acids long. The CDR3 loop is CASSPGTGGNQPQHF. The CDR3, as DNA: TGTGCCAGCAGTCCCGGGACAGGGGGCAATCAGCCCCAGCATTTT.

The rearrangement links TRBV28 to TRBJ2-7; 9 nucleotides line up with TRBD1. This CDR3 has 16 amino acids. CDR1 is MDHEN, CDR2 SYDVKM, per germline. After removal of 5 bases from V and 4 bases from J, the junction contained 12 bases not matched to a gene. CDR3 in amino acids: CASSPPAGTGSYEQYF. The CDR3 bases are TGTGCCAGCAGTCCACCCGCCGGGACAGGGTCTTACGAGCAGTACTTC.

The V and J genes are TRBV7-9 and TRBJ2-1, with TRBD1 matching over 8 bases. The CDR3 sequence is 15 residues long. V trimming: 8 bases; J trimming: 1 base; junction bases outside the gene matches: 7. Germline-derived CDR1 and CDR2 are SEHNR and FQNEAQ (reference sequence). The CDR3 sequence: CASPSRTGSYNEQFF. The CDR3 region has the DNA TGTGCCAGCCCCTCCCGGACAGGGTCCTACAATGAGCAGTTCTTC.

The chain carries TRBV14 and TRBJ1-4, with D perhaps TRBD1 (6 bases). CDR1 and CDR2 (germline): SGHDN, FVKESK. CDR3 length: 14 residues. V lost 2 bases and J lost 7, with 11 bases in between. CDR3 sequence: CASSQQGRGEKLFF. The CDR3 bases are TGTGCCAGCAGCCAACAGGGGCGCGGTGAAAAACTGTTTTTT.

The V call is TRBV5-1, the J call TRBJ1-3; no reliable D call. Germline CDR1 and CDR2: SGHRS and YFSETQ. This CDR3 spans 14 amino acids. The germline V and J ends were trimmed by 0 bases and 7 bases, with 11 bases remaining between them. CDR3 nucleotides: TGCGCCAGCAGCTTGGACGGTGCTGAGAACACCATATATTTT. Protein product: CASSLDGAENTIYF.

The rearrangement links TRBV11-2 to TRBJ1-1; 8 bases align to TRBD1. Trimming took 5 bases from V and 1 from J; bases not matched to a gene: 9. The germline gives CDR1 SGHAT, CDR2 FQNNGV. The CDR3 runs to 16 residues. CDR3 residues: CASSPRTGTTNTEAFF. CDR3 DNA sequence: TGTGCCAGCAGCCCACGGACAGGGACCACGAACACTGAAGCTTTCTTT.

The chain is built from TRBV7-9 and TRBJ2-5, with 8 bases that match TRBD1. From germline, CDR1 is SEHNR and CDR2 FQNEAQ (reference sequence). The length of the CDR3 is 16 residues. The J segment lost 1 base and the V segment lost 3 bases, leaving 7 bases of the junction unmatched. CDR3 sequence: CASSFGQGIGQETQYF. The CDR3 nucleotides are TGTGCCAGCAGCTTTGGACAGGGAATCGGCCAAGAGACCCAGTACTTC. The whole variable domain, remainder taken from reference TRBV7-9 and TRBJ2-5, is DTGVSQNPRHKITKRGQNVTFRCDPISEHNRLYWYRQTLGQGPEFLTYFQNEAQLEKSRLLSDRFSAERPKGSFSTLEIQRTEQGDSAMYLCASSFGQGIGQETQYFGPGTRLLVL.

The chain combines TRBV4-1 with TRBJ1-2; D possibly corresponds to TRBD1 (5 bases). The CDR3 covers 13 residues. Germline CDR1 and CDR2: MGHRA and YSYEKL. Trimming shortened V by 4 bases and J by 7 bases, and 13 bases separated the two germline ends. The CDR3 reads CASSPRQRGGYTF. As DNA, the CDR3 is TGCGCCAGCAGCCCCAGACAGCGTGGTGGCTACACCTTC.

V gene TRBV5-6 combines with J gene TRBJ2-4, with D unresolved. This CDR3 comprises 14 residues. Germline CDR1 and CDR2: SGHDT and YYEEEE. V was trimmed by 1 base and J by 6 bases, leaving 11 bases between them. CDR3 amino acids: CASSLWGEGNIQYF. As DNA, the CDR3 is TGTGCCAGCAGCTTGTGGGGTGAAGGAAACATTCAGTACTTC.

J is TRBJ2-1 and V is TRBV6-4, with a tentative D call TRBD2 (5 bases). The V and J ends lost 8 bases and 8 bases respectively, with 10 bases between them. The length of the CDR3 is 11 residues. From germline, CDR1 is MRHNA and CDR2 SNTAGT. CDR3 nucleotides: TGTGCCAGCTTTTCGAGGGATGAGCAGTTCTTC. Residues: CASFSRDEQFF.

The CDR3 here is CASSYKADDGYTF. The CDR3 DNA sequence: TGTGCCAGCAGTTACAAAGCGGATGATGGCTACACCTTC. V is TRBV6-5 and J is TRBJ1-2; D gene unclear. This CDR3 region has 13 residues. The germline CDR1 and CDR2 sequences are MNHEY and SVGAGI. V was clipped by 2 bases and J by 6 bases, with 10 bases between them.

The CDR3: CSARNNEQFF. CDR3 sequence (DNA): TGCAGCGCAAGAAACAATGAGCAGTTCTTC. This rearrangement joins TRBV29-1 to TRBJ2-1, with D uncertain. CDR3 length equals 10 residues. V was cut by 7 bases and J by 5 bases, with 6 bases left in between. In germline, CDR1 is SQVTM, CDR2 ANQGSEA.

The chain carries TRBV9 and TRBJ1-1, with TRBD1 identical over 7 bases. Germline V gene sequence: CDR1 SGDLS, CDR2 YYNGEE. With V trimmed by 4 bases and J by 0 bases, 9 bases remained unmatched. The CDR3 has 16 amino acids. The CDR3 region has the DNA TGTGCCAGCAGCACGACGATGACAGGGATGAACACTGAAGCTTTCTTT. Protein product: CASSTTMTGMNTEAFF.

The V call is TRBV6-5, the J call TRBJ2-7; 10 bases fit TRBD1. V was pared by 0 bases and J by 5 bases, with 4 bases of the junction left unmatched. The CDR3 contains 15 residues. Germline lookup yields CDR1 MNHEY and CDR2 SVGAGI. DNA for the CDR3: TGTGCCAGCAGTTACTCTGACAGGGGGCGCAACGAGCAGTACTTC. Its translation: CASSYSDRGRNEQYF.

J is TRBJ2-1 and V is TRBV9; TRBD2 matches 10 bases. Germline V gene sequence: CDR1 SGDLS, CDR2 YYNGEE. V lost 2 bases, J lost 4 bases, and 0 bases stayed unmatched. CDR3 length: 14 residues. CDR3 nucleotide sequence: TGTGCCAGCAGCGTTAGCGGGGGGTACAATGAGCAGTTCTTC. Amino acid sequence: CASSVSGGYNEQFF.

The chain uses TRBV5-4 and TRBJ2-7, with TRBD1 as a possible D gene (5 bases). V lost 0 bases, J lost 0 bases, and 10 bases lay in between. This CDR3 comprises 15 residues. CDR1 is SGHNT, CDR2 YYREEE, per germline (reference sequence). The CDR3 DNA follows: TGTGCCAGCAGCTTGGGACAGTGGAGCTCCTACGAGCAGTACTTC. This encodes CASSLGQWSSYEQYF.